The clone carrying this T cell receptor beta chain occurred once. Its antigen is unidentified. The CDR3 length is 12 residues. V was clipped by 7 bases and J by 4 bases, with 5 bases between them. Looked up from germline, CDR1 is MNHNS and CDR2 is SASEGT. The sample is drawn from a study of shared clonotypes between healthy human individuals. Study conclusions and caveats: Some naive CD4 clonotypes, around 4.9%, turned up in common across a handful of donors.

Per the original methods: ImmunoSEQ junction-only sequences lacked quality scores, so their filtering differed. Assay: immunoSEQ multiplex PCR; the TCRdb copy retains only in-frame clones and omits some. V, J and clone size were drawn from that table, and D and trimming were deduced from the DNA. The sample has about 510,000 clones; 90% to 96% are singletons. The chain is built from TRBV6-1 and TRBJ2-6, with D unclear. The sequence derives from a woman in her twenties or thirties in good health. The sequenced material came from naive CD4+ T cells sorted from blood. Sample subset: CD45RA+ positively selected. CDR3 nucleotide sequence: TGTGCCAGCACCCAGGGGGCCAACGTCCTGACTTTC. It yields the protein CASTQGANVLTF.